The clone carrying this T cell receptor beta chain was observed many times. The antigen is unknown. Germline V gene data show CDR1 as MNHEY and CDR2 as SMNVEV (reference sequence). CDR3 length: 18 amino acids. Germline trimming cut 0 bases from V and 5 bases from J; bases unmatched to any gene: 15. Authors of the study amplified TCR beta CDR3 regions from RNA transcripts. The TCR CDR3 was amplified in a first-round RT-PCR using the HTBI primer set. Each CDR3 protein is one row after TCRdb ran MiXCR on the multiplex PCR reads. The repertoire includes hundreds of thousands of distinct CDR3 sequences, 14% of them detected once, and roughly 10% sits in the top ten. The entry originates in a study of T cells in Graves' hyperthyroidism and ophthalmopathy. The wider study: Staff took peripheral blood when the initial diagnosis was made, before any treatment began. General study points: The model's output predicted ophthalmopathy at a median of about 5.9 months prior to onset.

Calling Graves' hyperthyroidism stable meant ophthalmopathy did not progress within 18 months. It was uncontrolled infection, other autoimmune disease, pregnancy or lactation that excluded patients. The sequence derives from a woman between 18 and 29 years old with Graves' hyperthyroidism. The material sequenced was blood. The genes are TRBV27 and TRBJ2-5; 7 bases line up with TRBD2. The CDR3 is CASSLSTEGGEPGETQYF. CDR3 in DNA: TGTGCCAGCAGTTTATCTACCGAGGGAGGGGAGCCAGGGGAGACCCAGTACTTC.